A few counts support the clone carrying this T cell receptor beta chain. J was trimmed by 3 bases and V by 8 bases; bases with no gene match: 12. This CDR3 is 16 amino acids long. Germline-derived CDR1 and CDR2 are ENHRY and SYGVKD. TCRdb used MiXCR to reprocess the RT-PCR reads, holding one entry per CDR3 protein. The sample records 800,000 to 1,000,000 distinct CDR3 sequences, approximately 19% being singletons. The data derive from a study of patients and donors after allogeneic stem cell transplantation. This chain uses TRBV10-3 with TRBJ2-7, with 11 bases lining up with TRBD2. Specimen: blood, either unsorted or a sorted T cell fraction (not recorded which). This TCR was sampled from a human donor who was either an allogeneic HSCT recipient or a stem cell or donor lymphocyte infusion donor (not recorded which). It is not recorded whose cells these are; they may come from a transplant donor. CDR3 amino acids: CAIGEALGLADYEQYF. In DNA form, the CDR3 reads TGTGCCATCGGGGAGGCCTTGGGACTAGCGGACTACGAGCAGTACTTC.